The 19 T cell receptor beta chains reported below all come from one sample, sequenced in a study of blood T cells in healthy people across ages. A second PCR of 7 to 11 cycles used a sample-barcoded 5' primer and a J-beta primer mix. MiXCR was run by TCRdb on the 5' RACE reads, yielding one entry per CDR3 protein. The sample lists over a million distinct CDR3 sequences, about 40% occurring once. The material sequenced was blood. The origin of the receptors is a woman in her late teens or twenties in good health.

The gene calls are TRBV7-3 and TRBJ1-2; D ambiguous. The ends were cut back, 2 bases at V and 8 bases at J, with 18 bases in the middle. From germline, CDR1 is SGHTA and CDR2 FQGTGA. The CDR3 is 15 residues long. Here the CDR3 DNA reads TGTGCCAGCAGCTTAGCCCCGGGGATCCCCGAGGGCTACACCTTC. Protein: CASSLAPGIPEGYTF.

CDR3 coding DNA: TGCAGTGCTATCCGTCGGCAGGGGACTCCCTACGAGCAGTACTTC. Protein: CSAIRRQGTPYEQYF. The rearrangement links TRBV20-1 to TRBJ2-7, with D possibly called TRBD1 or TRBD2 (6 bases each). Germline CDR1 reads DFQATT; CDR2 reads SNEGSKA (reference sequence). The CDR3 has 15 residues. V was cut by 4 bases and J by 2 bases, with 18 bases left in between.

This clonotype turned up a few times. This chain links TRBV13 with TRBJ2-1; D is possibly TRBD1 (6 bases). Germline V gives CDR1 PRHDT, CDR2 FYEKMQ (reference sequence). V was trimmed by 0 bases and J by 2 bases, leaving 11 bases between them. This CDR3 contains 16 residues. The CDR3 DNA reads as TGTGCCAGCAGCTTAGGCCGAGGGGGTCCCTACAATGAGCAGTTCTTC. Amino acids: CASSLGRGGPYNEQFF.

This clonotype came up a few times. The CDR3 DNA is TGCAGTGCGTTCGAGACTAGCGGGAGAAATGAGCAGTTCTTC. Residues: CSAFETSGRNEQFF. The chain carries TRBV20-1 and TRBJ2-1, with 12 bases that match TRBD2. The CDR3 loop spans 14 amino acids. V gave up 6 bases and J gave up 7 bases; unmatched junction bases: 7. Looked up from germline, CDR1 is DFQATT and CDR2 is SNEGSKA (reference sequence).

This clonotype has just a few counts. The chain is built from TRBV5-1 and TRBJ2-1; D is uncertain. The germline V and J ends were trimmed by 1 base and 10 bases, with 27 bases remaining between them. This CDR3 contains 18 residues. Germline V CDR1 and CDR2: SGHRS, YFSETQ. As DNA, the CDR3 is TGCGCCAGCAGCTTGAATGGGCTTTTCGCGGTTTTTGGGAACGAGCAGTTCTTC. This gives the protein CASSLNGLFAVFGNEQFF.

This clonotype was observed a handful of times. The chain links TRBV25-1 to TRBJ2-7, with 9 bases matching TRBD1. V lost 5 bases to trimming and J lost 3 bases; unmatched junction nucleotides: 8. This CDR3 has 15 amino acids. Germline V lookup: CDR1 MGHDK, CDR2 SYGVNS. CDR3 region: CASSSGGGQGYEQYF. The CDR3, as DNA: TGTGCCAGCAGTAGCGGCGGGGGACAGGGCTACGAGCAGTACTTC.

This clonotype was detected a few times. CDR3 sequence reads: CASSGDSQAQYF. For the CDR3, the DNA is TGTGCCAGCAGCGGGGACTCTCAGGCGCAGTATTTT. The chain carries TRBV9 and TRBJ2-3, with D possibly being TRBD2 (6 bases). This CDR3 spans 12 amino acids. CDR1 SGDLS and CDR2 YYNGEE come from the germline V gene. The V and J ends lost 3 bases and 10 bases respectively, with 12 bases between them.

Remarks on this clonotype: A junction end diverges from the germline sequence, so it may reflect a read error. The rearrangement uses TRBV7-2 and TRBJ2-1; D not resolved. The CDR3 length is 14 residues. Germline V gives CDR1 SGHTA, CDR2 FQGNSA. CDR3 in DNA: TGTGCTAGCAGCTTAATCCAAGCGTCCTACGAGCAGTTCTTC. Protein product: CASSLIQASYEQFF.

This clonotype was picked up a small number of times. The chain uses TRBV28 and TRBJ2-5, with a tentative D call TRBD2 (5 bases). In germline, CDR1 is MDHEN, CDR2 SYDVKM. This CDR3 region has 12 residues. V was pared by 6 bases and J by 11 bases, with 16 bases between. The CDR3 spells CASSVALGPQYF. The CDR3 region has the DNA TGTGCCAGCAGCGTAGCGTTGGGTCCGCAGTACTTC.

The chain carries TRBV5-4 and TRBJ2-7, with D unresolved. The CDR3 totals 14 residues. The V end was cut by 4 bases, the J end by 6 bases, with 17 bases between. CDR1 is SGHNT, CDR2 YYREEE, per germline (reference sequence). The CDR3 is CASSRTRTSPEQYF. The CDR3, as DNA: TGTGCCAGCAGCCGAACCCGTACTTCTCCCGAGCAGTACTTC.

This clonotype was detected only a few times. The CDR3 coding sequence is TGCGCCAGCTCCCTAGAACAGGCCGACGAGCAGTACTTC. Its translation is CASSLEQADEQYF. The gene calls are TRBV5-1 and TRBJ2-7; D is possibly TRBD1 (5 bases). This CDR3 has 13 residues. Trimming pared 7 bases from V and 5 bases from J, leaving 16 bases between. CDR1 SGHRS and CDR2 YFSETQ come from the germline V gene.

This clonotype was detected only a few times. The J gene is TRBJ2-7, the V gene TRBV4-2; 12 bases map to TRBD1. After removal of 3 bases from V and 7 bases from J, the junction contained 19 bases not matched to a gene. Germline CDR1 LGHNA, CDR2 YNFKEQ. This CDR3 has 19 residues. CDR3 residues: CASSQNGAPGQGAHFEQYF. The CDR3, as DNA: TGTGCCAGCAGCCAGAATGGGGCCCCGGGACAGGGGGCGCATTTTGAGCAGTACTTC.

The V call is TRBV29-1, the J call TRBJ2-5; tentatively, D is TRBD2 (5 bases). Between the trimmed V and J ends, which lost 3 bases and 5 bases, there was a span of 16 bases. The CDR3 has 14 amino acids. Germline V lookup: CDR1 SQVTM, CDR2 ANQGSEA. CDR3 in DNA: TGCAGCGTTGATTTAGGTCCGCGGAGGGAGACCCAGTACTTC. It encodes CSVDLGPRRETQYF.

This chain connects TRBV28 to TRBJ2-7; no reliable D call. Germline CDR1 and CDR2: MDHEN and SYDVKM. The CDR3 consists of 15 residues. The V end was cut by 6 bases, the J end by 0 bases, with 15 bases between. The CDR3 reads CASSILGRSSYEQYF. The CDR3 DNA reads as TGTGCCAGCAGCATTTTAGGTCGCAGCTCCTACGAGCAGTACTTC.

The rearrangement links TRBV4-2 to TRBJ2-4, with 13 bases matching TRBD2. The CDR3 totals 17 residues. Germline CDR1 is LGHNA and CDR2 is YNFKEQ. Trimming removed 2 bases from V and 4 bases from J; junction bases left unmatched: 5. CDR3 in DNA: TGTGCCAGCAGCCAAACCGGGACTAGCGGGATGAAAAACATTCAGTACTTC. This codes for CASSQTGTSGMKNIQYF.

This clonotype has a handful of counts. The chain has TRBV28 and TRBJ2-3; D possibly corresponds to TRBD1 (6 bases). Between the trimmed V and J ends, which lost 3 bases and 7 bases, there was a span of 14 bases. In germline, CDR1 is MDHEN, CDR2 SYDVKM. This CDR3 is 14 amino acids long. This chain's CDR3 is CASSLAGVSHTQYF. DNA for the CDR3: TGTGCCAGCAGTTTGGCAGGGGTATCTCATACGCAGTATTTT.

The chain is built from TRBV4-2 and TRBJ2-5, with TRBD2 identical over 7 bases. The CDR3 is made up of 17 amino acids. The germline gives CDR1 LGHNA, CDR2 YNFKEQ. V was pared by 0 bases and J by 11 bases, with 18 bases of the junction left unmatched. The CDR3 is CASSQDEEFNPAGEQYF. The CDR3 coding sequence is TGTGCCAGCAGCCAAGATGAGGAGTTTAACCCCGCGGGGGAGCAGTACTTC.

This clonotype occurred a few times. A much larger clonotype is one base distant, so this may be a read error. The genes are TRBV29-1 and TRBJ2-1; D not resolved. CDR1 is SQVTM, CDR2 ANQGSEA, per germline. This CDR3 comprises 13 residues. Between the trimmed V and J ends, which lost 5 bases and 13 bases, there was a span of 21 bases. DNA for the CDR3: TGCAGCGTTATTCCGATGAGGTTGGAGACCCAGTTCTTC. Translation gives CSVIPMRLETQFF.

This clonotype has just a few counts. The rearrangement links TRBV4-2 to TRBJ2-3, with 8 bases matching TRBD2. J lost 1 base, V lost 6 bases, and 6 bases had no gene match. The V gene's germline CDR1 is LGHNA and CDR2 YNFKEQ. The CDR3 extends over 15 amino acids. The chain's CDR3 is CASRLSTSGTDTQYF. In DNA form, the CDR3 reads TGTGCCAGCAGACTTTCGACTAGCGGCACAGATACGCAGTATTTT.